These T cell receptor beta chains were read from a single sample in a study of cytomegalovirus exposure and HLA in healthy donors. Assay: immunoSEQ multiplex PCR; the TCRdb copy retains only in-frame clones and omits some. Of 140,000 to 150,000 clones listed, roughly three quarters are singletons. Sequencing was done on a sample of PBMCs. These receptors were collected from a female donor in good health and CMV-seronegative. CDR3s include the opening cysteine and the closing phenylalanine or tryptophan. The order of the fields is D gene, clone size, J gene, V gene, CDR3 protein, CDR3 DNA. The D gene is left open where the match is weak. The size of a clone is reported for some rows only, either as once, few or many, or as a class for expanded clones.

D gene: NA
clone size: NA
J gene: TRBJ2-3
V gene: TRBV19
CDR3 protein: CASSIDRHGTDTQYF
CDR3 DNA: TGTGCCAGTAGTATAGATCGACATGGCACAGATACGCAGTATTTT

D gene: NA
clone size: NA
J gene: TRBJ1-5
V gene: TRBV19
CDR3 protein: CASSSRGYYQPQHF
CDR3 DNA: TGTGCCAGCAGCTCACGGGGTTATTATCAGCCCCAGCATTTT

D gene: NA
clone size: NA
J gene: TRBJ2-3
V gene: TRBV6-5
CDR3 protein: CASSDFTGLDTQYF
CDR3 DNA: TGTGCCAGCAGTGACTTCACAGGGTTAGATACGCAGTATTTT

D gene: TRBD1
clone size: NA
J gene: TRBJ1-1
V gene: TRBV28
CDR3 protein: CASSFGRGPVNTEAFF
CDR3 DNA: TGTGCCAGCAGTTTTGGTAGGGGGCCCGTGAACACTGAAGCTTTCTTT

D gene: TRBD1
clone size: NA
J gene: TRBJ2-7
V gene: TRBV7-9
CDR3 protein: CASSQRQGLNEQYF
CDR3 DNA: TGTGCCAGCAGCCAGAGACAGGGTTTAAACGAGCAGTACTTC

D gene: NA
clone size: NA
J gene: TRBJ1-1
V gene: TRBV5-6
CDR3 protein: CASSPYRLNTEAFF
CDR3 DNA: TGTGCCAGCAGCCCTTACAGGTTGAACACTGAAGCTTTCTTT

D gene: TRBD1
clone size: NA
J gene: TRBJ1-4
V gene: TRBV7-2
CDR3 protein: CASSLAGQNNEKLFF
CDR3 DNA: TGTGCCAGCAGCTTAGCGGGACAGAATAATGAAAAACTGTTTTTT

D gene: TRBD2
clone size: few
J gene: TRBJ2-2
V gene: TRBV4-1
CDR3 protein: CASSRSGGGTGELFF
CDR3 DNA: TGCGCCAGCAGCCGGTCGGGAGGGGGCACCGGGGAGCTGTTTTTT

D gene: NA
clone size: medium-sized
J gene: TRBJ1-1
V gene: TRBV6-1
CDR3 protein: CASSGLGRVNTEAFF
CDR3 DNA: TGTGCCAGCAGTGGTTTGGGCAGGGTGAACACTGAAGCTTTCTTT

D gene: TRBD1
clone size: once
J gene: TRBJ1-5
V gene: TRBV7-8
CDR3 protein: CASSAAGGAEGNQPQHF
CDR3 DNA: TGTGCCAGCAGCGCTGCAGGGGGCGCGGAGGGCAATCAGCCCCAGCATTTT

D gene: NA
clone size: NA
J gene: TRBJ2-5
V gene: TRBV18
CDR3 protein: CASSLQEQETQYF
CDR3 DNA: TGTGCCAGCTCACTACAGGAACAAGAGACCCAGTACTTC

D gene: TRBD1
clone size: NA
J gene: TRBJ1-1
V gene: TRBV27
CDR3 protein: CASSPRTGQGYDTEAFF
CDR3 DNA: TGTGCCAGCAGTCCCCGAACGGGACAGGGTTACGACACTGAAGCTTTCTTT

D gene: NA
clone size: NA
J gene: TRBJ2-6
V gene: TRBV9
CDR3 protein: CASSFQSSGANVLTF
CDR3 DNA: TGTGCCAGCAGTTTCCAGTCCTCTGGGGCCAACGTCCTGACTTTC

D gene: TRBD1
clone size: NA
J gene: TRBJ1-2
V gene: TRBV28
CDR3 protein: CASSPRGQPNYGYTF
CDR3 DNA: TGTGCCAGCAGTCCGAGGGGACAGCCAAACTATGGCTACACCTTC

D gene: TRBD2
clone size: NA
J gene: TRBJ2-6
V gene: TRBV6-1
CDR3 protein: CASSELRTSGRIGANVLTF
CDR3 DNA: TGTGCCAGCAGTGAGTTGAGAACTAGCGGGAGAATTGGGGCCAACGTCCTGACTTTC

D gene: TRBD2
clone size: NA
J gene: TRBJ2-1
V gene: TRBV5-1
CDR3 protein: CASGVAGGLYNEQFF
CDR3 DNA: TGCGCCAGCGGGGTAGCGGGGGGACTTTACAATGAGCAGTTCTTC

D gene: NA
clone size: NA
J gene: TRBJ2-7
V gene: TRBV15
CDR3 protein: CATSTDRSVSYEQYF
CDR3 DNA: TGTGCCACCAGTACAGACCGGTCAGTCTCCTACGAGCAGTACTTC

D gene: NA
clone size: NA
J gene: TRBJ2-2
V gene: TRBV5-1
CDR3 protein: CASSLVESGELFF
CDR3 DNA: TGCGCCAGCAGCTTGGTTGAGTCCGGGGAGCTGTTTTTT

D gene: NA
clone size: NA
J gene: TRBJ1-5
V gene: TRBV19
CDR3 protein: CASSLARQPQHF
CDR3 DNA: TGTGCCAGTAGCCTAGCACGTCAGCCCCAGCATTTT

D gene: NA
clone size: NA
J gene: TRBJ2-3
V gene: TRBV19
CDR3 protein: CASSKGQSTDTQYF
CDR3 DNA: TGTGCCAGTAGTAAGGGGCAGAGCACAGATACGCAGTATTTT

D gene: NA
clone size: NA
J gene: TRBJ2-7
V gene: TRBV13
CDR3 protein: CASSLSRHNSSSYEQYF
CDR3 DNA: TGTGCCAGCAGCTTATCCCGACACAACTCTTCCTCCTACGAGCAGTACTTC

D gene: NA
clone size: few
J gene: TRBJ2-7
V gene: TRBV2
CDR3 protein: CASSEATFAAVVGEQYF
CDR3 DNA: TGTGCCAGCAGTGAAGCGACCTTTGCAGCGGTAGTGGGGGAGCAGTACTTC

D gene: TRBD2
clone size: NA
J gene: TRBJ2-3
V gene: TRBV7-9
CDR3 protein: CASSFRAGGVADTQYF
CDR3 DNA: TGTGCCAGCAGCTTTCGAGCGGGGGGCGTAGCAGATACGCAGTATTTT

D gene: TRBD1
clone size: few
J gene: TRBJ1-2
V gene: TRBV6-6
CDR3 protein: CASRIQGKNGYTF
CDR3 DNA: TGTGCCAGCAGGATACAGGGGAAAAATGGCTACACCTTC

D gene: TRBD2
clone size: NA
J gene: TRBJ2-5
V gene: TRBV7-2
CDR3 protein: CASSSRGLAVQETQYF
CDR3 DNA: TGTGCCAGCAGCTCGAGGGGACTAGCGGTGCAAGAGACCCAGTACTTC

D gene: NA
clone size: few
J gene: TRBJ1-1
V gene: TRBV15
CDR3 protein: CATSLLGHTEAFF
CDR3 DNA: TGTGCCACCAGCCTTCTGGGCCACACTGAAGCTTTCTTT

D gene: NA
clone size: NA
J gene: TRBJ2-3
V gene: TRBV5-4
CDR3 protein: CASSLPRQGGSTDTQYF
CDR3 DNA: TGTGCCAGCAGCTTACCCAGACAGGGAGGAAGCACAGATACGCAGTATTTT

D gene: TRBD1
clone size: NA
J gene: TRBJ1-2
V gene: TRBV6-5
CDR3 protein: CASSRTGGRGYTF
CDR3 DNA: TGTGCCAGCAGCAGGACAGGGGGCCGTGGCTACACCTTC

D gene: NA
clone size: NA
J gene: TRBJ2-1
V gene: TRBV7-8
CDR3 protein: CASSGDLGLYNEQFF
CDR3 DNA: TGTGCCAGCAGCGGGGACTTGGGACTTTACAATGAGCAGTTCTTC

D gene: NA
clone size: few
J gene: TRBJ1-2
V gene: TRBV5-6
CDR3 protein: CASSQDNKGYYGYTF
CDR3 DNA: TGTGCCAGCAGCCAGGACAACAAGGGGTACTATGGCTACACCTTC

D gene: NA
clone size: NA
J gene: TRBJ1-2
V gene: TRBV6-5
CDR3 protein: CASSGSTGIYGYTF
CDR3 DNA: TGTGCCAGCAGTGGTTCGACAGGAATTTATGGCTACACCTTC

D gene: TRBD1
clone size: few
J gene: TRBJ1-4
V gene: TRBV5-1
CDR3 protein: CASTDDRVGEKLFF
CDR3 DNA: TGCGCCAGCACCGATGACAGGGTAGGTGAAAAACTGTTTTTT

D gene: NA
clone size: NA
J gene: TRBJ2-7
V gene: TRBV6-1
CDR3 protein: CASSQLRSYEQYF
CDR3 DNA: TGTGCCAGCAGTCAGTTACGCTCCTACGAGCAGTACTTC

D gene: TRBD1
clone size: NA
J gene: TRBJ2-7
V gene: TRBV19
CDR3 protein: CASSPDPGTGGYEQYF
CDR3 DNA: TGTGCCAGTAGTCCAGACCCCGGGACAGGGGGCTACGAGCAGTACTTC

D gene: TRBD2
clone size: NA
J gene: TRBJ2-3
V gene: TRBV5-1
CDR3 protein: CASSSGLAPDTQYF
CDR3 DNA: TGCGCCAGCAGCTCTGGACTAGCACCAGATACGCAGTATTTT

D gene: NA
clone size: NA
J gene: TRBJ2-7
V gene: TRBV4-1
CDR3 protein: CASSQSTGGSYEQYF
CDR3 DNA: TGCGCCAGCAGCCAGTCGACGGGTGGCTCCTACGAGCAGTACTTC

D gene: NA
clone size: NA
J gene: TRBJ1-6
V gene: TRBV28
CDR3 protein: CASSLRPRGNSPLHF
CDR3 DNA: TGTGCCAGCAGTCTTCGACCCAGGGGAAATTCACCCCTCCACTTT

D gene: TRBD1
clone size: NA
J gene: TRBJ1-2
V gene: TRBV6-5
CDR3 protein: CASRMTGDYGYTF
CDR3 DNA: TGTGCCAGCAGAATGACAGGGGACTATGGCTACACCTTC

D gene: NA
clone size: NA
J gene: TRBJ2-3
V gene: TRBV30
CDR3 protein: CAWWRRPDTQYF
CDR3 DNA: TGTGCCTGGTGGAGGCGCCCAGATACGCAGTATTTT

D gene: NA
clone size: few
J gene: TRBJ1-3
V gene: TRBV18
CDR3 protein: CASSPDRNSGNTIYF
CDR3 DNA: TGTGCCAGCTCACCAGACAGGAACTCTGGAAACACCATATATTTT

D gene: TRBD2
clone size: NA
J gene: TRBJ2-5
V gene: TRBV2
CDR3 protein: CASGGDHRETQYF
CDR3 DNA: TGTGCCAGCGGGGGGGACCATCGGGAGACCCAGTACTTC

D gene: TRBD1
clone size: NA
J gene: TRBJ2-5
V gene: TRBV5-6
CDR3 protein: CASSLSGWQGVGETQYF
CDR3 DNA: TGTGCCAGCAGCTTGTCGGGGTGGCAGGGGGTCGGGGAGACCCAGTACTTC

D gene: NA
clone size: NA
J gene: TRBJ1-2
V gene: TRBV5-6
CDR3 protein: CASSLVYGDGYTF
CDR3 DNA: TGTGCCAGCAGCTTGGTATACGGAGATGGCTACACCTTC

D gene: NA
clone size: NA
J gene: TRBJ1-1
V gene: TRBV7-8
CDR3 protein: CASSYTTAFSAESFF
CDR3 DNA: TGTGCCAGCAGCTATACGACAGCTTTTTCCGCTGAGTCTTTCTTT

D gene: NA
clone size: NA
J gene: TRBJ2-7
V gene: TRBV7-9
CDR3 protein: CASRGQTYEQYF
CDR3 DNA: TGTGCCAGCAGAGGACAGACCTACGAGCAGTACTTC

D gene: TRBD1
clone size: NA
J gene: TRBJ2-7
V gene: TRBV7-9
CDR3 protein: CASSLRTGGSYEQYF
CDR3 DNA: TGTGCCAGCAGCTTAAGAACAGGGGGATCCTACGAGCAGTACTTC

D gene: NA
clone size: NA
J gene: TRBJ2-1
V gene: TRBV30
CDR3 protein: CAWSVTRNNEQFF
CDR3 DNA: TGTGCCTGGAGTGTGACCAGGAACAATGAGCAGTTCTTC

D gene: TRBD1
clone size: NA
J gene: TRBJ1-3
V gene: TRBV5-1
CDR3 protein: CASRSGQGMGNTIYF
CDR3 DNA: TGCGCCAGCAGATCGGGACAGGGGATGGGAAACACCATATATTTT

D gene: TRBD1
clone size: NA
J gene: TRBJ1-5
V gene: TRBV19
CDR3 protein: CASRGTGAYSNQPQHF
CDR3 DNA: TGTGCCAGCAGGGGGACAGGAGCGTATAGCAATCAGCCCCAGCATTTT

D gene: TRBD2
clone size: NA
J gene: TRBJ2-4
V gene: TRBV4-3
CDR3 protein: CASSQERLAGGLAKNIQYF
CDR3 DNA: TGCGCCAGCAGCCAAGAACGGCTAGCGGGGGGTTTGGCCAAAAACATTCAGTACTTC

D gene: TRBD1
clone size: NA
J gene: TRBJ2-5
V gene: TRBV29-1
CDR3 protein: CSARDRGRQETQYF
CDR3 DNA: TGCAGCGCCCGAGACAGGGGGCGTCAAGAGACCCAGTACTTC

D gene: NA
clone size: once
J gene: TRBJ1-2
V gene: TRBV28
CDR3 protein: CASSYSGISYTF
CDR3 DNA: TGTGCCAGCAGTTATTCAGGGATTAGCTACACCTTC

D gene: TRBD1
clone size: NA
J gene: TRBJ1-5
V gene: TRBV4-1
CDR3 protein: CASSQPGQGNQPQHF
CDR3 DNA: TGCGCCAGCAGCCAACCGGGACAGGGAAATCAGCCCCAGCATTTT

D gene: TRBD1
clone size: few
J gene: TRBJ2-7
V gene: TRBV6-6
CDR3 protein: CASSYPDRGGQYF
CDR3 DNA: TGTGCCAGCAGTTACCCCGACAGGGGGGGACAGTACTTC